Listed here are 6 T cell receptor beta chains from one sample, sequenced in a study of Ad26.COV2.S vaccination and SARS-CoV-2 variants. Treatment indicated: approximately 18 received Ad26.COV2.S at low or high dose, single or two shots; about five received placebo; per-sample allocation not given. Repertoires come from day 63 after the first vaccine or placebo injection. Produced via immunoSEQ multiplex PCR; TCRdb's table is partial and in-frame only. The sample lists about 350,000 clones, more than 75% occurring once. Sequenced here: peripheral blood, sampled in a trial of Ad26.COV2.S vaccine versus placebo. Receptors were obtained from a person between 18 and 59 years old who received the Ad26.COV2.S COVID-19 vaccine or a placebo.

The chain joins TRBV5-4 to TRBJ1-1; D call uncertain. Germline V CDR1 and CDR2: SGHNT, YYREEE (reference sequence). Between the trimmed V and J ends, which lost 4 bases and 0 bases, there was a span of 16 bases. This CDR3 is built from 16 residues. As DNA, the CDR3 is TGTGCCAGCAGCCCTGGGATGAATAGGATGAACACTGAAGCTTTCTTT. This encodes CASSPGMNRMNTEAFF. The full variable domain, its missing parts supplied by reference TRBV5-4 and TRBJ1-1, is ETGVTQSPTHLIKTRGQQVTLRCSSQSGHNTVSWYQQALGQGPQFIFQYYREEENGRGNFPPRFSGLQFPNYSSELNVNALELDDSALYLCASSPGMNRMNTEAFFGQGTRLTVV.

The chain carries TRBV7-2 and TRBJ2-7, with D unclear. This CDR3 contains 13 residues. CDR1 and CDR2 (germline): SGHTA, FQGNSA. Trimming pared 1 base from V and 5 bases from J, leaving 9 bases between. CDR3 nucleotide sequence: TGTGCCAGCAGCTTAGGGCCTCTTAACGAGCAGTACTTC. Protein: CASSLGPLNEQYF.

The rearrangement uses TRBV3-1 (or the pseudogene TRBV3-2) and TRBJ2-5; D gene uncertain. The V end was cut by 0 bases, the J end by 1 base, with 6 bases between. This CDR3 contains 14 residues. Germline assignment: CDR1 LGHDT and CDR2 YNNKEL (reference sequence). Written as DNA, the CDR3 is TGTGCCAGCAGCCAAGAGGCAGTCCAAGAGACCCAGTACTTC. Protein product: CASSQEAVQETQYF.

The J gene is TRBJ2-7, the V gene TRBV5-4, with TRBD1 matching 10 bases. The junction had 1 base not matched to a gene; V was cut back by 4 bases and J by 3 bases. Germline V lookup: CDR1 SGHNT, CDR2 YYREEE (reference sequence). CDR3 size: 13 residues. This CDR3 is CASSRDRGYEQYF. The CDR3 bases are TGTGCCAGCAGCCGGGACAGGGGCTACGAGCAGTACTTC. The full variable domain, its missing parts supplied by reference TRBV5-4 and TRBJ2-7, is ETGVTQSPTHLIKTRGQQVTLRCSSQSGHNTVSWYQQALGQGPQFIFQYYREEENGRGNFPPRFSGLQFPNYSSELNVNALELDDSALYLCASSRDRGYEQYFGPGTRLTVT.

This chain connects TRBV9 to TRBJ2-2; the D gene could be TRBD1 or TRBD2 (5 bases each). Germline CDR1 SGDLS, CDR2 YYNGEE. This CDR3 has 12 amino acids. V was cut by 7 bases and J by 6 bases, with 10 bases left in between. CDR3 DNA sequence: TGTGCCAGCGGTCGGGGCCCCGGGGAGCTGTTTTTT. It codes for CASGRGPGELFF. Looking up the rest from reference TRBV9 and TRBJ2-2 gives the full variable domain: DSGVTQTPKHLITATGQRVTLRCSPRSGDLSVYWYQQSLDQGLQFLIQYYNGEERAKGNILERFSAQQFPDLHSELNLSSLELGDSALYFCASGRGPGELFFGEGSRLTVL.

This sequence joins TRBV7-9 and TRBJ2-7, with 8 bases that match TRBD2. CDR3 length equals 15 residues. With 6 bases clipped from V and 7 bases from J, the junction kept 14 bases outside the gene matches. Germline loops: CDR1 SEHNR, CDR2 FQNEAQ (reference sequence). The CDR3 loop reads CASSRSGAVRGEQYF. In DNA, the CDR3 is TGTGCCAGCAGTCGTAGCGGGGCCGTTCGAGGGGAGCAGTACTTC. The full variable domain, with the rest looked up from reference TRBV7-9 and TRBJ2-7, is DTGVSQNPRHKITKRGQNVTFRCDPISEHNRLYWYRQTLGQGPEFLTYFQNEAQLEKSRLLSDRFSAERPKGSFSTLEIQRTEQGDSAMYLCASSRSGAVRGEQYFGPGTRLTVT.